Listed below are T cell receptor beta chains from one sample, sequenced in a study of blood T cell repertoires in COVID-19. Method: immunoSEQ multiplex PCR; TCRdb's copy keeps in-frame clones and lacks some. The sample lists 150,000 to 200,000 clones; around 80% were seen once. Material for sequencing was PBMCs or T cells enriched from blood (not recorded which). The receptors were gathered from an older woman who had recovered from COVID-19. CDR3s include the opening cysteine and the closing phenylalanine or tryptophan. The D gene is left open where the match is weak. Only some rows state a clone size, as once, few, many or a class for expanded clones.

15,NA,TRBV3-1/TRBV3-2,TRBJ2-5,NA,TGTGCCAGCAGCCAAGGAGAGGACTCCCAAGAGACCCAGTACTTC,CASSQGEDSQETQYF
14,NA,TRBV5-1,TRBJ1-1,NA,TGCGCCAGCAGCTTAAGGGAGGTGGAAGTTGAAGCTTTCTTT,CASSLREVEVEAFF
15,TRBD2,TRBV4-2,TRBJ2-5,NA,TGTGCCAGCAGCCAAGATGGGGCTAGCGGGAGAACTCAGTACTTC,CASSQDGASGRTQYF
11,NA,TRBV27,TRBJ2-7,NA,TGTGCCAGCAGTTTCCGGGGTGTGCAGTACTTC,CASSFRGVQYF
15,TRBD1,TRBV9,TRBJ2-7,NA,TGTGCCAGCAGCGTAGGTGGCCAGGGGGCCCACGAGCAGTACTTC,CASSVGGQGAHEQYF
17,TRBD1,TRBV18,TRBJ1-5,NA,TGTGCCAGCTCACCGTTAATGTTGGGACAGGGCGGTCAGCCCCAGCATTTT,CASSPLMLGQGGQPQHF
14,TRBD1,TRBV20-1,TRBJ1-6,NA,TGCAGTGCTAGTCTGGACAGGAGAAATTCACCCCTCCACTTT,CSASLDRRNSPLHF
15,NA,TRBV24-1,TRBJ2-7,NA,TGTGCCACCAGCGCCAGTGACAGGTTGACCTACGAGCAGTACTTC,CATSASDRLTYEQYF
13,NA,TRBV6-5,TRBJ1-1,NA,TGTGCCAGCAGCCCGGGGTGGAACACTGAAGCTTTCTTT,CASSPGWNTEAFF
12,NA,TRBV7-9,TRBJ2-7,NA,TGTGCCAGCAGAAACGGACTGGGCGAGCAGTACTTC,CASRNGLGEQYF
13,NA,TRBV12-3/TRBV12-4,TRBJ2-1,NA,TGTGCCAGCACGACAAATATCCACAATGAGCAGTTCTTC,CASTTNIHNEQFF
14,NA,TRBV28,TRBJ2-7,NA,TGTGCCAGCAGTTTAAGCGGCAGGCACTACGAGCAGTACTTC,CASSLSGRHYEQYF
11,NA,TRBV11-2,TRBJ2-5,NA,TGTGCCAGCAGGTCCGGTGAGACCCAGTACTTC,CASRSGETQYF
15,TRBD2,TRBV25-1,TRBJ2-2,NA,TGTGCCAGCAGTACAACGGGACTATTCACCGGGGAGCTGTTTTTT,CASSTTGLFTGELFF
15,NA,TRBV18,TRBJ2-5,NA,TGTGCCAGCTCACCACCCTCGGCGGGGACGGAGACCCAGTACTTC,CASSPPSAGTETQYF
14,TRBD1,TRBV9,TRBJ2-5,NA,TGTGCCAGCAGCGTTGACAGGGGTCAAGAGACCCAGTACTTC,CASSVDRGQETQYF
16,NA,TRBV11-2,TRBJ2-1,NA,TGTGCCAGCAGCTTAGCAGGGTGGCGGGGCTACAATGAGCAGTTCTTC,CASSLAGWRGYNEQFF
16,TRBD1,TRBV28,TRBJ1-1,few,TGTGCCAGCAGGCCTGGGACAGGCGGACGGAACACTGAAGCTTTCTTT,CASRPGTGGRNTEAFF
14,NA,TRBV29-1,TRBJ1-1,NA,TGCAGCGTTGACAGGGGCCCCATCGGCACTGAAGCTTTCTTT,CSVDRGPIGTEAFF
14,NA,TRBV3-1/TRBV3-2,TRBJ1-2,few,TGTGCCAGCAGCCAAGACGTGGGAGGCTATGGCTACACCTTC,CASSQDVGGYGYTF
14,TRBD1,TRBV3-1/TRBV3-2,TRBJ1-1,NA,TGTGCCAGCAGCCTACAGGGGACGAACACTGAAGCTTTCTTT,CASSLQGTNTEAFF
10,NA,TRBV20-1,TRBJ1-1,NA,TGCAGTGCCCGGAACACTGAAGCTTTCTTT,CSARNTEAFF
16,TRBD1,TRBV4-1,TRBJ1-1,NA,TGCGCCAGCAGCCTCGGACAGGGGGCTGGGGACACTGAAGCTTTCTTT,CASSLGQGAGDTEAFF
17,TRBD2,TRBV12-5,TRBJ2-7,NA,TGTGCTAGTGGTCACCCCCGAGGGACTAGCGGGAGGGGGGAGCAGTACTTC,CASGHPRGTSGRGEQYF
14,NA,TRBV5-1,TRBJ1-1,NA,TGCGCCAGCAGCGTGGACAGCCTGAACACTGAAGCTTTCTTT,CASSVDSLNTEAFF
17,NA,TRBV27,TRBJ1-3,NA,TGTGCCAGCAGTTTATCTGGGGGACTGAACTCTGGAAACACCATATATTTT,CASSLSGGLNSGNTIYF
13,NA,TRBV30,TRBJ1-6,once,TGTGCCTGGACCCCAACAACTAATTCACCCCTCCACTTT,CAWTPTTNSPLHF
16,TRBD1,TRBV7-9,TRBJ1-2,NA,TGTGCCAGCAGCTTCGGAGCCCGGGACAGGGGGCTTGGCTACACCTTC,CASSFGARDRGLGYTF